This T cell receptor beta chain originates from a study of early T cells in non-severe SARS-CoV-2 infection. The study's findings and limits: Clonotype matching in VDJdb favored anti-spike CD8 responses and did not capture private and CD4 specificities.

The protocol attached unique molecular identifiers to individual cDNA molecules. A single record per CDR3 protein comes from TCRdb applying MiXCR to the 5' RACE reads. The sample has 43,000 or so distinct CDR3 sequences, 4% to 4.5% seen once. This clonotype was observed a few times. Its antigen is undetermined. Material: whole blood. This receptor was taken from an adult who was a healthcare worker with PCR-confirmed SARS-CoV-2 infection or an uninfected control (not recorded which).

CDR3 sequence reads: CSARDLKRQNTEAFF. In nucleotides, the CDR3 is TGCAGTGCTAGAGATCTTAAGCGGCAGAACACTGAAGCTTTCTTT. The chain carries TRBV20-1 and TRBJ1-1; D gene ambiguous. Trimming stripped 0 bases from V and 1 base from J, with 12 bases between. The length of the CDR3 is 15 residues. Looked up from germline, CDR1 is DFQATT and CDR2 is SNEGSKA (reference sequence).